The table lists the clone carrying this T cell receptor (beta chain) with a count of one. Its antigen is not known. This may arise from a read error, as a much more abundant clone is one base away. CDR3 length: 15 amino acids. The V gene end was trimmed by 0 bases and the J gene end by 5 bases; junction bases not matched to a gene: 1. CDR1 is SGHTA and CDR2 is FQGNSA in the germline V gene. The entry originates in a study of T cells in Graves' hyperthyroidism and ophthalmopathy. Study-wide findings and caveats: Ophthalmopathy cases were set apart from stable hyperthyroidism by a 13 V-J model.

There were TCR beta CDR3 regions amplified from RNA transcripts. HTBI primers were the set used in a first-round RT-PCR of the TCR CDR3. TCRdb re-analysed the multiplex PCR reads in MiXCR, keeping a single row per CDR3 protein. The sample lists some 490,000 distinct CDR3 sequences; under 25% were seen once. Sample: blood. This sequence joins TRBV7-2 and TRBJ2-1; 10 positions match TRBD2. The clonotype originates from a woman aged 70-85 years with Graves' ophthalmopathy. The CDR3 is CTSSLAGLADNEQFF. The CDR3 coding sequence is TGTACCAGCAGCTTAGCCGGACTAGCGGACAATGAGCAGTTCTTC.